Described below is a single T cell receptor (beta chain) sequence and its context. This sample was included in a study of blood T cell repertoires in COVID-19. Study at large: Samples taken during acute and convalescent COVID-19 were collected in the United States, Italy and Spain. Sources were T cells, B-cell-depleted T cells, or PBMCs; the material itself was cDNA or gDNA.

The CDR3 is made up of 14 amino acids. V lost 3 bases and J 4 bases, leaving 15 bases between the germline ends. Germline values: CDR1 GTSNPN, CDR2 SVGIG (reference sequence). Per the original methods: Counts of nucleated cells, estimated from reference gene primer amplification, were obtained. Repertoires were generated with immunoSEQ multiplex PCR, while TCRdb's copy carries only in-frame clones and drops some. V, J and clone size were drawn from that table, and D and trimming were deduced from the DNA. The repertoire includes over 45,000 clones, roughly 80% of them detected once, and approximately 12% sits in the top ten.

The chain carries TRBV30 and TRBJ2-5, with D possibly being TRBD2 (7 bases). The clonotype was recovered from a human donor in a cohort sampled during active COVID-19. What was sequenced was peripheral blood. CDR3 in amino acids: CAWRTGGGGETQYF. The CDR3 DNA reads TGTGCCTGGAGGACGGGGGGAGGGGGAGAGACCCAGTACTTC.